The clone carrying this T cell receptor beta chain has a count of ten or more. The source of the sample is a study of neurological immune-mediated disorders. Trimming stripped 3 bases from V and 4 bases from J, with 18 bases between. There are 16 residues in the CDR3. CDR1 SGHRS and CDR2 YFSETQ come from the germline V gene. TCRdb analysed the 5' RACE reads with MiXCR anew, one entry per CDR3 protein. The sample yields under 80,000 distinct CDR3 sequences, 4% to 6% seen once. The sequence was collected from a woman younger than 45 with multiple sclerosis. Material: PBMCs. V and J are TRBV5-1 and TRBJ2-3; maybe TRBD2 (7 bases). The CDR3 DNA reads TGCGCCAGCAGCTCCCACCGGGGGGCTGAGGCAGATACGCAGTATTTT. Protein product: CASSSHRGAEADTQYF.